One and the same sample provided the 27 T cell receptor beta chains below, sequenced in a study of T-cell reconstitution after alpha-beta-depleted transplantation in children. TCRbeta library construction was performed incorporating unique molecular identifiers. A single record per CDR3 protein comes from TCRdb applying MiXCR to the PCR reads. Counted here are about 900,000 distinct CDR3 sequences, about 29% occurring once; the ten biggest clones make up roughly 27%. The specimen was PBMCs, mostly from graft donor cells, collected 360 days after TCRalphabeta/CD19-depleted stem cell transplant. These receptor sequences come from a boy under two years old who had a stem cell transplant for SCID, so the T cells may come from the graft donor.

V and J are TRBV12-3 or TRBV12-4 and TRBJ2-7; D is undetermined. CDR3 length equals 12 residues. V dropped 4 bases and J dropped 6 bases, with 10 bases sitting between them. CDR3 nucleotides: TGTGCCAGCAGTTACTCAAAAAGCGAGCAGTACTTC. Amino acids: CASSYSKSEQYF.

This clonotype was counted a few times. V usage is TRBV9 and J usage is TRBJ2-5; D is uncertain. With 0 bases removed from V and 7 bases from J, the gap between germline ends came to 19 bases. The length of the CDR3 is 16 residues. Germline V lookup: CDR1 SGDLS, CDR2 YYNGEE. The CDR3 sequence is CASSVGQETATRTQYF. In nucleotides, the CDR3 is TGTGCCAGCAGCGTAGGGCAGGAGACGGCTACCAGGACCCAGTACTTC.

The chain couples TRBV20-1 to TRBJ2-7; a weak D match, TRBD2 (6 bases). The CDR3 consists of 11 residues. Per germline, CDR1 DFQATT and CDR2 SNEGSKA (reference sequence). The V and J ends lost 1 base and 5 bases respectively, with 6 bases between them. The CDR3 loop reads CSARAGDEQYF. CDR3 DNA sequence: TGCAGTGCTAGAGCGGGGGACGAGCAGTACTTC.

This clonotype was seen more than once but under ten times. The chain joins TRBV20-1 to TRBJ2-3, with TRBD2 matching 11 bases. After removal of 5 bases from V and 3 bases from J, the junction contained 4 bases not matched to a gene. The CDR3 length is 14 residues. CDR1 DFQATT and CDR2 SNEGSKA come from the germline V gene (reference sequence). CDR3 region: CSASTSGATDTQYF. The CDR3 region has the DNA TGCAGTGCTTCGACTAGCGGGGCGACAGATACGCAGTATTTT.

At least ten counts were recorded for this clonotype. J is TRBJ2-2 and V is TRBV12-3 or TRBV12-4; the match to TRBD1 covers 8 bases. There are 15 residues in the CDR3. The J segment lost 1 base and the V segment lost 6 bases, leaving 4 bases of the junction unmatched. CDR3 in DNA: TGTGCCAGCAGGGAGGGGACAGGGAACACCGGGGAGCTGTTTTTT. It translates to CASREGTGNTGELFF.

V gene TRBV4-1 combines with J gene TRBJ2-7; 9 bases match TRBD2. Trimming at V came to 4 bases and at J to 4 bases, leaving 11 bases not matched to a gene. CDR3 length: 16 amino acids. Germline V lookup: CDR1 MGHRA, CDR2 YSYEKL. The CDR3 loop reads CASSPRGVAGAYEQYF. The DNA of the CDR3 is TGCGCCAGCAGCCCCCGGGGGGTAGCGGGGGCTTACGAGCAGTACTTC.

This clonotype showed up just a few times. The chain uses TRBV12-3 or TRBV12-4 and TRBJ2-2; D remains ambiguous. This CDR3 contains 16 residues. The ends were cut back, 4 bases at V and 4 bases at J, with 16 bases in the middle. CDR3 coding DNA: TGTGCCAGCAGTTATTTAGTCGTGGGTGGCACCGGGGAGCTGTTTTTT. This encodes CASSYLVVGGTGELFF.

This clonotype has more than one count but fewer than ten. V usage is TRBV13 and J usage is TRBJ1-6; D not certain. The CDR3 covers 13 residues. V lost 5 bases and J lost 9, with 11 bases in between. Germline values: CDR1 PRHDT, CDR2 FYEKMQ (reference sequence). The CDR3: CASSPMPSSPLHF. The DNA of the CDR3 is TGTGCCAGCAGCCCAATGCCCAGTTCACCCCTCCACTTT.

A word on this clonotype: Sequence at one end of the junction differs from germline and may be a read error. The CDR3 coding sequence is TGTGCCACCGGCAGCTCTGGGGCCAACGTCCTGACTTTC. It codes for CATGSSGANVLTF. This chain links TRBV15 with TRBJ2-6; D call uncertain. This CDR3 spans 13 amino acids. Germline lookup yields CDR1 LNHNV and CDR2 YYDKDF (reference sequence).

The V call is TRBV5-1, the J call TRBJ1-1, with 10 bases matching TRBD1. The CDR3 sequence is 16 residues long. V was pared by 6 bases and J by 4 bases, with 12 bases of the junction left unmatched. Germline V gene lookup returns CDR1 SGHRS and CDR2 YFSETQ. The CDR3 DNA follows: TGCGCCAGCATCGGCTGGGGACAGGGGAGAGGCACTGAAGCTTTCTTT. Its translation is CASIGWGQGRGTEAFF.

V usage is TRBV7-2 and J usage is TRBJ2-5; D assignment may be TRBD1 or TRBD2 (5 bases each). V lost 1 base and J lost 0, with 12 bases in between. Germline CDR1 and CDR2: SGHTA and FQGNSA. CDR3 length equals 16 residues. The DNA of the CDR3 is TGTGCCAGCAGCTTAGTGGGGGTGGGACACCAAGAGACCCAGTACTTC. Protein: CASSLVGVGHQETQYF.

The chain combines TRBV7-9 with TRBJ1-2; D is uncertain. The CDR3 extends over 13 amino acids. The V end was cut by 6 bases, the J end by 3 bases, with 11 bases between. Germline V gene data show CDR1 as SEHNR and CDR2 as FQNEAQ (reference sequence). For the CDR3, the DNA is TGTGCCAGCAGTCAAGGCCAGCACTATGGCTACACCTTC. It encodes CASSQGQHYGYTF.

The chain combines TRBV12-3 or TRBV12-4 with TRBJ2-7; 9 bases match TRBD2. This CDR3 is 16 amino acids long. V shed 5 bases and J 7 bases; nucleotides not matched to a gene: 15. The CDR3 here is CASSPYLSGGSGEQYF. For the CDR3, the DNA is TGTGCCAGCAGTCCGTACCTTAGCGGGGGTTCGGGGGAGCAGTACTTC.

V and J are TRBV28 and TRBJ2-1, with a possible D match to TRBD2 (8 bases). The CDR3 totals 16 residues. V lost 3 bases, J lost 7 bases, and 19 bases lay in between. Germline V gene lookup returns CDR1 MDHEN and CDR2 SYDVKM. CDR3 sequence reads: CASSFSPGGGWNEQFF. For the CDR3, the DNA is TGTGCCAGCAGTTTCTCTCCGGGAGGGGGCTGGAATGAGCAGTTCTTC.

This clonotype was seen a few times. The chain uses TRBV28 and TRBJ2-3, with D unresolved. The CDR3 consists of 14 residues. V lost 5 bases to trimming and J lost 11 bases, with 20 bases between them. The germline CDR1 and CDR2 sequences are MDHEN and SYDVKM. The CDR3 DNA follows: TGTGCCAGCAGTCCCAGCCTATCCCTCCTCGAGCAGTATTTT. Translation gives CASSPSLSLLEQYF.

The gene calls are TRBV20-1 and TRBJ2-1; 9 bases are a match to TRBD2. The ends lost 4 bases at V and 7 bases at J; junction bases unmatched: 8. This CDR3 is built from 14 residues. Per the germline V gene, CDR1 is DFQATT and CDR2 is SNEGSKA (reference sequence). CDR3 bases: TGCAGTGCTACGATAGGCGGGGGGGAAAATGAGCAGTTCTTC. It yields the protein CSATIGGGENEQFF.

At least ten counts were recorded for this clonotype. The junction shows a germline mismatch at one end, possibly a read error. The V gene is TRBV12-3 or TRBV12-4, the J gene TRBJ2-7, with 7 nucleotides matching TRBD1. The length of the CDR3 is 14 residues. The DNA of the CDR3 is TGTGCCAGCAGCTTAGGGACAGTAACCTACGAGCAGTACTTC. Translated: CASSLGTVTYEQYF.

This clonotype has only a few counts. The chain joins TRBV28 to TRBJ1-5; D is ambiguous. Germline values: CDR1 MDHEN, CDR2 SYDVKM. CDR3 length: 17 residues. With 6 bases removed from V and 3 bases from J, the gap between germline ends came to 21 bases. The CDR3 protein is CASSHPAQEWDNQPQHF. Here the CDR3 DNA reads TGTGCCAGCAGCCATCCGGCCCAGGAGTGGGACAATCAGCCCCAGCATTTT.

This clonotype was seen at least ten times. This chain connects TRBV5-1 to TRBJ2-3; 7 bases are shared with TRBD1. CDR1 SGHRS and CDR2 YFSETQ come from the germline V gene. J gave up 4 bases and V 1 base, and 3 bases lay outside the gene matches. This CDR3 region has 14 residues. CDR3 nucleotides: TGCGCCAGCAGCTTGTCGCAGGGGGCAGATACGCAGTATTTT. Translated: CASSLSQGADTQYF.

The genes are TRBV4-1 and TRBJ1-1; D may be TRBD1 (6 bases). The V gene's germline CDR1 is MGHRA and CDR2 YSYEKL. This CDR3 is built from 14 residues. Trimming removed 5 bases at V and 5 bases at J, with 15 bases between. CDR3 nucleotides: TGCGCCAGCAGCAGGGGCGGGGGCCCAACTGAAGCTTTCTTT. Translated: CASSRGGGPTEAFF.

Turning to this clonotype: The conserved phenylalanine or tryptophan is not found at the CDR3 terminus, so this likely reflects a read error. The V gene is TRBV24-1, the J gene TRBJ1-2; 8 nucleotides match TRBD1. From germline, CDR1 is KGHDR and CDR2 SFDVKD. V trimming: 4 bases; J trimming: 4 bases; junction bases outside the gene matches: 4. CDR3 length: 14 amino acids. Written as DNA, the CDR3 is TGTGCCACCAGTGACCACGGACAGGGCTATGGCTACACCTCC. It specifies CATSDHGQGYGYTS.

The genes are TRBV28 and TRBJ1-4; the D is unclear. The germline gives CDR1 MDHEN, CDR2 SYDVKM. CDR3 length equals 14 residues. V was pared by 6 bases and J by 7 bases, with 15 bases between. The CDR3 sequence is CASRRLPSPEKLFF. The CDR3 bases are TGTGCCAGCAGGAGACTGCCAAGTCCTGAAAAACTGTTTTTT.

This sequence joins TRBV20-1 and TRBJ2-5; perhaps TRBD2 as D (5 bases). Germline V gene lookup returns CDR1 DFQATT and CDR2 SNEGSKA (reference sequence). V gave up 6 bases and J gave up 4 bases, with 18 bases separating them. CDR3 size: 14 residues. In nucleotides, the CDR3 is TGCAGTGCCCCCGGGTCGATCGGGATAGAGACCCAGTACTTC. Its translation is CSAPGSIGIETQYF.

V gene TRBV27 combines with J gene TRBJ2-1; 9 bases are a match to TRBD2. This CDR3 region has 15 residues. Germline-derived CDR1 and CDR2 are MNHEY and SMNVEV (reference sequence). V shed 7 bases, J shed 5 bases, and the junction held 9 bases outside the gene matches. The CDR3 protein is CASKTRTSANNEQFF. The CDR3 bases are TGTGCCAGCAAAACTCGGACTAGCGCCAACAATGAGCAGTTCTTC.

V usage is TRBV7-2 and J usage is TRBJ1-5; maybe TRBD1 (6 bases). The CDR3 contains 15 residues. Germline V gene sequence: CDR1 SGHTA, CDR2 FQGNSA. Trimming took 4 bases from V and 0 from J, leaving 10 bases between them. The CDR3 nucleotides read TGTGCCAGCAGCTGGGGGGCAAATAGCAATCAGCCCCAGCATTTT. Amino acid sequence: CASSWGANSNQPQHF.

The chain employs TRBV4-1 and TRBJ1-1; perhaps TRBD1 as D (6 bases). The CDR3 sequence is 13 residues long. The germline V and J ends were trimmed by 2 bases and 4 bases, with 8 bases remaining between them. CDR1 is MGHRA, CDR2 YSYEKL, per germline. This chain's CDR3 is CASSQTGITEAFF. The DNA for the CDR3 is TGCGCCAGCAGCCAAACAGGGATCACTGAAGCTTTCTTT.

This rearrangement joins TRBV6-5 to TRBJ2-1; 9 bases are a match to TRBD2. The CDR3 totals 12 residues. The junction had 7 bases not matched to a gene; V was cut back by 10 bases and J by 9 bases. Germline V lookup: CDR1 MNHEY, CDR2 SVGAGI. The CDR3 sequence: CATQRGVTEQFF. The CDR3 region has the DNA TGTGCCACCCAGCGGGGGGTCACTGAGCAGTTCTTC.